This T cell receptor beta chain stems from a study of cytomegalovirus exposure and HLA in healthy donors. General study results and limits: Some public TCRs appeared in many individuals, while most sequences were rare. CMV antigen specificity was confirmed in vitro for a few CMV-associated chains.

This CDR3 has 13 residues. V was pared by 1 base and J by 4 bases, with 7 bases between. Germline CDR1 and CDR2: MGHRA and YSYEKL. Turning to this clone: Its antigen is undetermined.

Likely unrecorded immune exposures existed in these nominally healthy donors. With 60 Vbeta and 13 Jbeta primers, the PCR was carried out. The protocol was immunoSEQ multiplex PCR, while the TCRdb copy is restricted to in-frame clones and leaves out a portion. The sample shows around 90,000 clones, 79% of them seen only once. The clonotype comes from a male donor in good health and CMV-seropositive. The chain employs TRBV4-1 and TRBJ1-1; D perhaps matches TRBD1 (6 bases). The sample taken for sequencing was PBMCs. The CDR3 region has the DNA TGCGCCAGCAGCCAAGTAGGGGGCACTGAAGCTTTCTTT. It encodes CASSQVGGTEAFF.